The 9 T cell receptor beta chains below were found in one sample sequenced in a study of blood T cell repertoires in COVID-19. The table came from immunoSEQ multiplex PCR; TCRdb's copy has only in-frame clones and leaves some out. The sample yields approximately 40,000 clones, 70% to 90% seen once. Sequences were obtained from peripheral blood. Receptors were obtained from a man aged 60 to 69 with COVID-19, enrolled during active disease.

The CDR3: CATSKASGRYEQYF. For the CDR3, the DNA is TGTGCCACCTCAAAGGCTAGCGGGAGGTACGAGCAGTACTTC. This chain joins TRBV28 and TRBJ2-7, with TRBD2 identical over 11 bases. Trimming took 10 bases from V and 4 from J; bases not matched to a gene: 9. This CDR3 contains 14 residues. The germline CDR1 and CDR2 sequences are MDHEN and SYDVKM.

The rearrangement links TRBV5-6 to TRBJ2-3; the D gene is possibly TRBD2 (6 bases). V was trimmed by 4 bases and J by 3 bases, leaving 9 bases between them. CDR3 length equals 13 residues. Germline V gene data show CDR1 as SGHDT and CDR2 as YYEEEE. The CDR3 spells CASSRLVTDTQYF. As DNA, the CDR3 is TGTGCCAGCAGCAGACTAGTAACAGATACGCAGTATTTT.

In DNA, the CDR3 is TGTGCCAGCAGTCCCTCGTTTTGGCGGGAGCAGTACGAGCAGTACTTC. As protein: CASSPSFWREQYEQYF. V is TRBV27 and J is TRBJ2-7; the match to TRBD2 covers 7 bases. Germline V CDR1 and CDR2: MNHEY, SMNVEV (reference sequence). The CDR3 totals 16 residues. Trimming removed 5 bases from V and 4 bases from J; junction bases left unmatched: 14.

J is TRBJ2-3 and V is TRBV10-1; 9 nucleotides match TRBD1. The CDR3 covers 15 residues. Germline V gene data show CDR1 as WNHNN and CDR2 as SYGVQD (reference sequence). The V segment lost 4 bases and the J segment 1 base; nucleotides outside the gene matches: 3. The CDR3 region has the DNA TGCGCCAGCAGTGGGGGACAGGGACGCACAGATACGCAGTATTTT. It codes for CASSGGQGRTDTQYF.

This chain connects TRBV7-9 to TRBJ1-5; D is perhaps TRBD1 (5 bases). CDR3 length equals 14 residues. V lost 4 bases to trimming and J lost 0 bases, with 7 bases between them. Per the germline V gene, CDR1 is SEHNR and CDR2 is FQNEAQ (reference sequence). CDR3 in amino acids: CASSWGDSNQPQHF. CDR3 nucleotide sequence: TGTGCCAGCAGCTGGGGGGATAGCAATCAGCCCCAGCATTTT.

The chain links TRBV6-5 to TRBJ2-2; weak D call: TRBD2 (5 bases). The CDR3 runs to 13 residues. Deletions cut 2 bases from V and 7 bases from J, with 8 bases between. Germline V CDR1 and CDR2: MNHEY, SVGAGI. The CDR3: CASSYEGIGELFF. The CDR3 coding sequence is TGTGCCAGCAGTTACGAGGGAATCGGGGAGCTGTTTTTT.

The V and J genes are TRBV6-5 and TRBJ2-1; 11 bases line up with TRBD2. The CDR3 is 15 residues long. With 6 bases clipped from V and 6 bases from J, the junction kept 7 bases outside the gene matches. Germline CDR1 MNHEY, CDR2 SVGAGI. The CDR3 DNA is TGTGCCAGCAGCGTCCATAGCGGGAGGGCCAATGAGCAGTTCTTC. Translating it yields CASSVHSGRANEQFF.

The chain links TRBV4-1 to TRBJ2-5; possibly TRBD2 for D (6 bases). Germline CDR1 and CDR2: MGHRA and YSYEKL. Trimming took off 1 base at V and 5 bases at J, with 11 bases between the two ends. This CDR3 spans 14 amino acids. The CDR3 DNA reads as TGCGCCAGCAGCCAAGCGTCTGGGGGGGAGACCCAGTACTTC. Translation gives CASSQASGGETQYF.

V usage is TRBV19 and J usage is TRBJ2-1, with a possible D match to TRBD2 (6 bases). From germline, CDR1 is LNHDA and CDR2 SQIVND (reference sequence). Trimming pared 9 bases from V and 13 bases from J, leaving 16 bases between. CDR3 length: 11 residues. This chain's CDR3 is CARIGSFPQFF. The CDR3 DNA sequence: TGTGCCAGGATCGGGAGCTTCCCCCAGTTCTTC.